This T cell receptor (beta chain) was sequenced in a study of T cell responses to AZD1222 COVID-19 vaccine. The repertoire was sequenced with immunoSEQ multiplex PCR; TCRdb's copy has only in-frame clones and lacks some. The sample comprises 130,000 to 150,000 clones, 75% to 95% of which are singletons, and around 2.7% rests with the top ten. General study points: Recipients of two AZD1222 doses showed rising Spike-specific TCR breadth and depth. Nearly half of the spike-specific TCRs reportedly recognize variant regions that carry no mutations. Sampled repertoires all dated from after the peak T cell response.

On this clone: What it binds is not known.

Sequenced material: peripheral blood, taken on day 0 of AZD1222 vaccination. The TCR sequence derives from an adult in good health.

The CDR3 region is CASSESRGSYEQYF. For the CDR3, the DNA is TGCGCCAGCAGTGAGTCAAGGGGGTCCTACGAGCAGTACTTC. This sequence joins TRBV10-2 and TRBJ2-7; tentatively, D is TRBD1 (6 bases). The CDR3 length is 14 residues. Trimming took 0 bases from V and 1 from J, leaving 7 bases between them. Germline V gene lookup returns CDR1 WSHSY and CDR2 SAAADI.